A selection of T cell receptor beta chains follows, all from one sample in a study of T cell changes during pregnancy in multiple sclerosis. Assay used: immunoSEQ multiplex PCR; TCRdb lists only in-frame clones, some missing. The top ten hold around 0.4% of the sample, which has 40,000 or so clones, around nine tenths seen once. This sample comprised CD4+ T cells from peripheral blood mononuclear cells, obtained after pregnancy. All receptors derive from a female donor in good health, enrolled as a control in a pregnancy study. Each CDR3 is given with its conserved first and last residue. The order of the fields is clone size, D gene, J gene, V gene, CDR3 DNA, CDR3 protein. The D gene is left open where the match is weak. Some rows mark clone size as missing; the rest say once, few, many or name a class of expanded clone.

>few|-|TRBJ1-2|TRBV29-1
TGCAGCGTTGAAGAAAGACAGGCTAACTATGGCTACACCTTC
CSVEERQANYGYTF
>-|TRBD2|TRBJ2-2|TRBV6-5
TGTGCCAGCAGTTCCGCGGGGGGGCCAGTCACCGGGGAGCTGTTTTTT
CASSSAGGPVTGELFF
>-|-|TRBJ2-7|TRBV7-9
TGTGCCAGCAGCGGGCGGACGGGGAACTACGAGCAGTACTTC
CASSGRTGNYEQYF
>-|-|TRBJ2-7|TRBV27
TGTGCCAGCAGGTATGGGGCCTCCTACGAGCAGTACTTC
CASRYGASYEQYF
>-|TRBD1|TRBJ1-5|TRBV7-2
TGTGCCAGCAGCACAGGGGGGTTAGGCGGTCAGCCCCAGCATTTT
CASSTGGLGGQPQHF
>-|TRBD2|TRBJ2-7|TRBV11-3
TGTGCCAGCAGCCAAATGTCAGCGGGGGGTCTCTACGAGCAGTACTTC
CASSQMSAGGLYEQYF
>-|TRBD2|TRBJ2-7|TRBV11-2
TGTGCCAGCAGCTCTCGACTAGCCGGATACGAGCAGTACTTC
CASSSRLAGYEQYF
>-|TRBD2|TRBJ2-7|TRBV5-6
TGTGCCAGCAGCTCCCCGGGGGGATCCGACTACGAGCAGTACTTC
CASSSPGGSDYEQYF
>-|-|TRBJ2-7|TRBV4-3
TGCGCCAGCAGCCAAGAGAACTTCTACGAGCAGTACTTC
CASSQENFYEQYF
>-|-|TRBJ2-3|TRBV6-6
TGTGCCAGCAGTTACCTAGCAGATACGCAGTATTTT
CASSYLADTQYF
>-|-|TRBJ1-2|TRBV5-5
TGTGCCAGCACCATTGATTGGTTTGGAGCTAACTATGGCTACACCTTC
CASTIDWFGANYGYTF
>-|-|TRBJ2-5|TRBV10-3
TGTGCCATCAGGAAGGGGCTGGGGGCCGGGGAGACCCAGTACTTC
CAIRKGLGAGETQYF
>-|-|TRBJ1-2|TRBV27
TGTGCCAGCAGTTCTAGATCCCTCTATGGCTACACCTTC
CASSSRSLYGYTF
>-|-|TRBJ2-5|TRBV7-7
TGTGCTAGCAGCTTAGGAGGAGGAGGGTCGCCAGAGACCCAGTACTTC
CASSLGGGGSPETQYF
>-|-|TRBJ2-7|TRBV27
TGTGCCAGCAGTGCCGGGACAAAACCCTCCTACGAGCAGTACTTC
CASSAGTKPSYEQYF
>-|TRBD2|TRBJ2-1|TRBV9
TGTGCCAGCAGCGTAGATAGCGGGGACACCCGCCCCTACAATGAGCAGTTCTTC
CASSVDSGDTRPYNEQFF
>-|-|TRBJ1-5|TRBV6-5
TGTGCCAGCAGCCTCGGGGAGGGGGGCAATCAGCCCCAGCATTTT
CASSLGEGGNQPQHF
>-|TRBD1|TRBJ1-4|TRBV7-2
TGTGCCAGCAGCACACAGGGGGGAAGTGAAAAACTGTTTTTT
CASSTQGGSEKLFF
>once|-|TRBJ1-2|TRBV29-1
TGCAGCGTAGCTCACCCCCGCATTACCCTTAACTATGGCTACACCTTC
CSVAHPRITLNYGYTF
>-|TRBD1|TRBJ1-5|TRBV5-4
TGTGCCAGCAGCTTACAGGGGGGCAATCAGCCCCAGCATTTT
CASSLQGGNQPQHF
>-|TRBD2|TRBJ2-7|TRBV5-4
TGTGCCAGCAGCCAAGGACTAGCGGGCTCCTACGAGCAGTACTTC
CASSQGLAGSYEQYF
>-|-|TRBJ1-1|TRBV28
TGTGCCAGCAGTATAAACACTGAAGCTTTCTTT
CASSINTEAFF
>-|TRBD1|TRBJ1-2|TRBV7-2
TGTGCCAGCACCACCCCAACCCCGACAGGGGGCTATGGCTACACCTTC
CASTTPTPTGGYGYTF
>-|-|TRBJ2-7|TRBV15
TGTGCCACCAGCACCGGACTGGCTACCTACGAGCAGTACTTC
CATSTGLATYEQYF
>once|-|TRBJ2-7|TRBV15
TGTGCCACCAGCAGGGGGGCGGGGGCCCTCAGCTCCTACGAGCAGTACTTC
CATSRGAGALSSYEQYF
>-|TRBD1|TRBJ1-2|TRBV4-2
TGTGCCAGCAGCCAAGAGGGACAGACGGCTAACTATGGCTACACCTTC
CASSQEGQTANYGYTF
>-|TRBD1|TRBJ2-1|TRBV5-1
TGCGCCAGCAGCACCACAGGGGTCCATGAGCAGTTCTTC
CASSTTGVHEQFF
>few|TRBD1|TRBJ1-1|TRBV10-3
TGTGCCATCAGTGCCTCAACAGGGGTATCTTTCTTT
CAISASTGVSFF
>-|TRBD1|TRBJ1-1|TRBV28
TGTGCCAGCGGTAACAGGGGTTACACTGAAGCTTTCTTT
CASGNRGYTEAFF
>-|-|TRBJ1-2|TRBV27
TGTGCCAGCAGTACGCGGGGGAACTATGGCTACACCTTC
CASSTRGNYGYTF
>-|-|TRBJ2-5|TRBV5-4
TGTGCCAGCAGCTTCGACAGCCAAGAGACCCGGTACTTC
CASSFDSQETRYF
>-|-|TRBJ1-1|TRBV30
TGTGCCTGGAACGGCGCCAAGGGGATTACAGAAGCTTTCTTT
CAWNGAKGITEAFF
>-|TRBD1|TRBJ2-1|TRBV27
TGTGCCAGCAGTTCGACAGGGTTGAGATACAATGAGCAGTTCTTC
CASSSTGLRYNEQFF
>once|-|TRBJ2-1|TRBV29-1
TGCAGCGTTGAAGATCTTCAGGGCCGCTACAATGAGCAGTTCTTC
CSVEDLQGRYNEQFF
>-|TRBD1|TRBJ2-2|TRBV5-1
TGCGCCAGCAGCTTGGTTATGGTGACAGGGAGCACCGGGGAGCTGTTTTTT
CASSLVMVTGSTGELFF
>-|TRBD2|TRBJ2-3|TRBV6-4
TGTGCCAGCAGTGAGTTGGGATTGGAGGGAGGGGCCGGTACGCAGTATTTT
CASSELGLEGGAGTQYF